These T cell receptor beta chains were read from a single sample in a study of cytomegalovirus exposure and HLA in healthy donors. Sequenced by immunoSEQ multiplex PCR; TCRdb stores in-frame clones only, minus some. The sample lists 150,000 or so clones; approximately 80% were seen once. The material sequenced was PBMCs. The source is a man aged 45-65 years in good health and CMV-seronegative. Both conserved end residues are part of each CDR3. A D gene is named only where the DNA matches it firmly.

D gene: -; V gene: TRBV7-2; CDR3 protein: CASSFRGTGGELFF
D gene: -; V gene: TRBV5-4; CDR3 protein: CASSLGSSSNTEAFF
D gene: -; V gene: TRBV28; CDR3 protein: CASSLRYGQIPEAFF
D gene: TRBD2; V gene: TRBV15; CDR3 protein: CATRLPGLSSYEQYF
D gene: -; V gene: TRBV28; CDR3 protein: CASSLGHFGNEQFF
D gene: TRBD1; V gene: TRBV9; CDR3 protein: CASSMAPGQSNTGELFF
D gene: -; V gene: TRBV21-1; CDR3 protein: CASSFVLAGGTDTQYF
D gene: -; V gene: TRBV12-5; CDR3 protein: CASRQGWNQPQHF
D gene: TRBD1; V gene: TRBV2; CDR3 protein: CASSSGTGEEKLFF
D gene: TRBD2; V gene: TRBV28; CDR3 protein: CASTLTSGADYEQYF
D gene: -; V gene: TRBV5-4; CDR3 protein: CASSLGKNTEAFF
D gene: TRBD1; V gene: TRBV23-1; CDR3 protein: CASRRDRDNQPQHF
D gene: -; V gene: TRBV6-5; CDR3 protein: CASSYSGSHYEQYF
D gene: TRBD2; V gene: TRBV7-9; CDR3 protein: CASSLEAGGLETQYF
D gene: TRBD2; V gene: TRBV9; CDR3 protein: CASSLLPASGYSTDTQYF